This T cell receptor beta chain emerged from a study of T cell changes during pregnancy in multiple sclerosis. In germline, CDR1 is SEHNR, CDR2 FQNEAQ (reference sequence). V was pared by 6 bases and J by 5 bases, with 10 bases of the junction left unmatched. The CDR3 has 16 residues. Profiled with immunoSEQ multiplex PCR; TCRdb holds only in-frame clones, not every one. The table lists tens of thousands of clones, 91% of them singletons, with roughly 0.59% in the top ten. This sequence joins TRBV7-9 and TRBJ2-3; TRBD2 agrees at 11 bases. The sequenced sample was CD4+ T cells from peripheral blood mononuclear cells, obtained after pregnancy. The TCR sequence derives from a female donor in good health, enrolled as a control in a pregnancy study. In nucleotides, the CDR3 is TGTGCCAGCAGTCCCGGTAGCGGGGGGGCTAGAGATACGCAGTATTTT. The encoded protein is CASSPGSGGARDTQYF.